The 11 T cell receptor beta chains below were found in one sample sequenced in a study of graft-versus-host responses after intestinal transplantation. The repertoire was sequenced with immunoSEQ multiplex PCR; TCRdb's copy has only in-frame clones and lacks some. This sample has approximately 82,000 clones, with about nine tenths found just once. These TCRs' antigens remain unknown. Material: unstimulated CD4+ T cells sorted from spleen or lymph node cells, obtained before intestinal transplant. The source of these receptors is a human donor who received an intestinal transplant.

The chain employs TRBV5-1 and TRBJ2-1; 7 nucleotides match TRBD1. J was trimmed by 5 bases and V by 4 bases; bases with no gene match: 9. The length of the CDR3 is 15 residues. Germline V lookup: CDR1 SGHRS, CDR2 YFSETQ. The CDR3 protein is CASSRRTGLNNEQFF. CDR3 nucleotide sequence: TGCGCCAGCAGCAGACGGACAGGTCTAAACAATGAGCAGTTCTTC. Complete variable domain (other parts from reference TRBV5-1 and TRBJ2-1): KAGVTQTPRYLIKTRGQQVTLSCSPISGHRSVSWYQQTPGQGLQFLFEYFSETQRNKGNFPGRFSGRQFSNSRSEMNVSTLELGDSALYLCASSRRTGLNNEQFFGPGTRLTVL.

The genes are TRBV6-6 and TRBJ1-4, with 11 bases that match TRBD1. The junction had 2 bases not matched to a gene; V was cut back by 7 bases and J by 7 bases. This CDR3 has 13 amino acids. The germline gives CDR1 MNHNY, CDR2 SVGAGI (reference sequence). CDR3 sequence reads: CASMGQGGEKLFF. The CDR3 nucleotides are TGTGCCAGCATGGGACAGGGGGGTGAAAAACTGTTTTTT.

This clone was detected only once. Mismatch with germline at one junction end may stem from a read error. Other nucleotide sequences from this sample produce the same CDR3. The chain carries TRBV29-1 and TRBJ1-6; perhaps TRBD1 as D (6 bases). Germline V lookup: CDR1 SQVTM, CDR2 ANQGSEA. The CDR3 contains 15 residues. In nucleotides, the CDR3 is TGCAGCGTTGGTTTAAGGGGGACGGGCAATTCCCCCCTCCACTTT. Protein sequence: CSVGLRGTGNSPLHF. The complete variable domain, with remaining parts taken from reference TRBV29-1 and TRBJ1-6, reads SAVISQKPSRDICQRGTSLTIQCQVDSQVTMMFWYRQQPGQSLTLIATANQGSEATYESGFVIDKFPISRPNLTFSTLTVSNMSPEDSSIYLCSVGLRGTGNSPLHFGNGTRLTVT.

V usage is TRBV29-1 and J usage is TRBJ1-1; 8 nucleotides match TRBD1. From germline, CDR1 is SQVTM and CDR2 ANQGSEA. This CDR3 has 12 amino acids. Unmatched junction bases numbered 3, after V lost 7 bases and J lost 2 bases. CDR3 in amino acids: CSAGQGNTEAFF. The CDR3 coding sequence is TGCAGCGCCGGACAGGGAAACACTGAAGCTTTCTTT.

This clone was seen just once. CDR3 nucleotide sequence: TGTGCCAGCAGTTCACAGACAGTTGCAAACTATGGCTACACCTTC. It yields the protein CASSSQTVANYGYTF. The chain employs TRBV28 and TRBJ1-2; perhaps TRBD1 as D (5 bases). Trimming removed 4 bases from V and 2 bases from J, with 14 bases in between. CDR1 is MDHEN, CDR2 SYDVKM, per germline. The CDR3 totals 15 residues.

The chain links TRBV4-1 to TRBJ2-7, with TRBD2 matching 11 bases. V shed 2 bases and J 2 bases; nucleotides not matched to a gene: 2. This CDR3 is built from 15 residues. CDR1 and CDR2 from the germline V gene are MGHRA and YSYEKL. CDR3 region: CASSQTSGGPYEQYF. CDR3 nucleotide sequence: TGCGCCAGCAGCCAAACTAGCGGGGGTCCCTACGAGCAGTACTTC.

The chain links TRBV10-3 to TRBJ1-1; D unclear. Trimming took off 10 bases at V and 1 base at J, with 10 bases between the two ends. CDR1 ENHRY and CDR2 SYGVKD come from the germline V gene. There are 12 residues in the CDR3. CDR3 sequence: CATKGRNTEAFF. The CDR3 nucleotides are TGTGCCACCAAAGGGAGGAACACTGAAGCTTTCTTT.

In this sample, this clone turned up a few times. V usage is TRBV6-5 and J usage is TRBJ2-1; 11 bases agree with TRBD2. The CDR3 is made up of 15 amino acids. V gave up 5 bases and J gave up 5 bases; unmatched junction bases: 5. In germline, CDR1 is MNHEY, CDR2 SVGAGI. CDR3 in amino acids: CASSRGTSGDNEQFF. The CDR3 DNA reads as TGTGCCAGCAGTCGAGGGACTAGCGGAGACAATGAGCAGTTCTTC.

This clone was detected a few times. This chain joins TRBV2 and TRBJ1-4; D gene unclear. V was trimmed by 2 bases and J by 7 bases, leaving 2 bases between them. There are 11 residues in the CDR3. Germline lookup yields CDR1 SNHLY and CDR2 FYNNEI. CDR3 residues: CASSELEKLFF. DNA of the CDR3: TGTGCCAGCAGTGAACTTGAAAAACTGTTTTTT.

This clone has a single count. The rearrangement links TRBV7-2 to TRBJ1-2; a weak D match, TRBD1 (5 bases). V was trimmed by 0 bases and J by 5 bases, leaving 10 bases between them. The CDR3 consists of 14 residues. Germline V gene lookup returns CDR1 SGHTA and CDR2 FQGNSA. The CDR3 here is CASSLAGTDYGYTF. DNA for the CDR3: TGTGCCAGCAGCTTAGCTGGGACTGATTATGGCTACACCTTC.

The table lists this clone with a count of one. The chain uses TRBV29-1 and TRBJ2-3; a weak D match, TRBD1 (6 bases). Trimming pared 6 bases from V and 2 bases from J, leaving 18 bases between. CDR1 is SQVTM, CDR2 ANQGSEA, per germline. The CDR3 runs 15 residues. CDR3 sequence: CSVSRQGGYTDTQYF. The CDR3 DNA reads TGCAGCGTATCACGACAAGGGGGATACACAGATACGCAGTATTTT.